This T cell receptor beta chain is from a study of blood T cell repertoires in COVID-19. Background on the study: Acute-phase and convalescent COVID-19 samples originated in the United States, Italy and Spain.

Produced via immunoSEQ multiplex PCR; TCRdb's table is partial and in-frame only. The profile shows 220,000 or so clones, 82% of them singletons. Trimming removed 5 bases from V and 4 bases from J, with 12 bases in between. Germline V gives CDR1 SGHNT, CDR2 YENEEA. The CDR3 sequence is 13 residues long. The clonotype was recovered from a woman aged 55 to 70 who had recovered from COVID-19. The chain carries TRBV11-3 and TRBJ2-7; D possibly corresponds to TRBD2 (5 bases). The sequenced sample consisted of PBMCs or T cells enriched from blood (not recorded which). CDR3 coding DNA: TGTGCCAGCAGCCGGGAATCGGGATACGAGCAGTACTTC. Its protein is CASSRESGYEQYF.